This T cell receptor beta chain was documented in a study of blood T cell repertoires in COVID-19. Study as a whole: PBMCs, B-cell-depleted T cells, or T cells were the source of the cDNA or gDNA that made up the material.

In its sample, this clone was seen once. Clones were sequenced by immunoSEQ multiplex PCR, and TCRdb holds only the in-frame ones, with some missing. This sample has around 140,000 clones, with around 89% found just once. V shed 4 bases and J 5 bases; nucleotides not matched to a gene: 11. Germline V gene data show CDR1 as SGHKS and CDR2 as YYEKEE (reference sequence). This CDR3 has 16 amino acids. V is TRBV5-5 and J is TRBJ2-3; 9 bases line up with TRBD2. The TCR originated in a man aged 50 to 59 with acute or convalescent COVID-19. Sequencing was performed on peripheral blood. The CDR3 DNA reads as TGTGCCAGCAGCCCGACGGGCGGGAGGGGAATAGATACGCAGTATTTT. Translation gives CASSPTGGRGIDTQYF.